These 4 T cell receptor beta chains were sequenced from one sample in a study of T cell responses to AZD1222 COVID-19 vaccine (dated by TCRdb to about 2021). Library preparation was by the immunoSEQ multiplex PCR assay. TCRdb mirrors the immuneACCESS table, restricted to in-frame sequences. Some clones are absent from its copies; in checked studies, under half trace to an unresolved V gene, and the reason for the others is unknown. Present in this sample are some 130,000 clones, approximately 91% of which were seen just once. About 6% of the sample belongs to the ten largest clones. Reading the label with the study, this specimen's time point is: baseline before first vaccination. Source: peripheral blood, taken on day 0 of AZD1222 vaccination. The receptors derive from an adult in good health.

V and J are TRBV5-6 and TRBJ1-3; D not resolved. This CDR3 comprises 14 residues. V lost 2 bases and J lost 0, with 6 bases in between. Germline V lookup: CDR1 SGHDT, CDR2 YYEEEE. CDR3 sequence: CASSLWSSGNTIYF. The CDR3, as DNA: TGTGCCAGCAGCTTATGGTCCTCTGGAAACACCATATATTTT.

The J gene is TRBJ1-2, the V gene TRBV6-2 or TRBV6-3; D ambiguous. Germline CDR1 MNHEY, CDR2 SVGEGT. The V end was cut by 0 bases, the J end by 5 bases, with 10 bases between. The CDR3 has 14 amino acids. In nucleotides, the CDR3 is TGTGCCAGCAGTTACTCTCCCAGCCTGTATGGCTACACCTTC. Amino acids: CASSYSPSLYGYTF.

The rearrangement uses TRBV4-1 and TRBJ2-2, with D uncertain. The CDR3 sequence is 17 residues long. Trimming stripped 3 bases from V and 0 bases from J, with 14 bases between. The V gene's germline CDR1 is MGHRA and CDR2 YSYEKL. This CDR3 is CASSHNRQTANTGELFF. As DNA, the CDR3 is TGCGCCAGCAGCCACAACCGGCAGACCGCGAACACCGGGGAGCTGTTTTTT.

CDR3 DNA: TGCGCCAGCAGCTTGAGGGTGGGGTCGGTAAGCTCCTACGAGCAGTACTTC. This translates into CASSLRVGSVSSYEQYF. V gene TRBV5-1 combines with J gene TRBJ2-7; unclear D gene. V was trimmed by 1 base and J by 0 bases, leaving 17 bases between them. Per germline, CDR1 SGHRS and CDR2 YFSETQ. The CDR3 runs 17 residues.